This T cell receptor (beta chain) was identified during a study of cytomegalovirus exposure and HLA in healthy donors. Study-level findings and limits: Compared with the approximately 700-donor mean, an Asian-associated ancestry cluster reportedly had fewer N-insertions, according to a later analysis. The authors excluded some V segments, including TRBV6-2 and TRBV6-3, as indistinguishable. Some highly shared sequence variants likely arose as a pipeline artifact. In an earlier analysis, most TCR beta V segments were productive about 87% or about 30% of the time.

As for this clone: Its antigen is unknown.

In the PCR, 60 Vbeta and 13 Jbeta primers were used. Here immunoSEQ multiplex PCR was the method, and the copy in TCRdb shows in-frame clones only, minus some. This table has around 160,000 clones, roughly 80% appearing once. V lost 7 bases, J lost 3 bases, and 2 bases stayed unmatched. Germline CDR1 reads MDHEN; CDR2 reads SYDVKM. CDR3 length: 14 residues. Source material: PBMCs. This clonotype originated in a man aged 35 to 55 in good health and CMV-seropositive. This chain uses TRBV28 with TRBJ2-7; 14 bases fit TRBD2. CDR3 sequence reads: CASTGTSGSYEQYF. CDR3 bases: TGTGCCAGCACCGGGACTAGCGGGAGCTACGAGCAGTACTTC.